The sequence of this T cell receptor (beta chain) was determined in a study of blood T cell repertoires in COVID-19. Whole-study context: The United States, Italy and Spain were the sources of the acute and convalescent COVID-19 samples. T cells, B-cell-depleted T cells, or PBMCs provided the cDNA or gDNA that served as material.

TCRdb's copy holds only in-frame clones and misses some; the assay was immunoSEQ multiplex PCR. This sample yields over 85,000 clones, of which about 87% are seen a single time; more than 4% belongs to the top ten. The germline V gene has CDR1 MNHEY and CDR2 SMNVEV (reference sequence). The CDR3 sequence is 17 residues long. Trimming stripped 3 bases from V and 2 bases from J, with 20 bases between. The sequence was obtained from a man aged 35 to 55 with acute or convalescent COVID-19. The V gene is TRBV27, the J gene TRBJ2-7; the D is unclear. Sequencing input: peripheral blood. CDR3 residues: CASSFMGSPSRTYEQYF. The CDR3 bases are TGTGCCAGCAGTTTCATGGGCAGCCCAAGCAGAACCTACGAGCAGTACTTC.